This record covers a single TCR beta chain. This clone was seen only once. The specificity of this receptor is unknown. Qualities for individual bases were not recorded, and no much larger clone is one base off. The method was the immunoSEQ multiplex PCR assay. TCRdb obtained this table from immuneACCESS and retained in-frame rearrangements with V and J assigned. These tables miss some clones; where compared with another copy, unresolved V genes account for less than half of the shortfall, and the remainder is unexplained. In this sample the table shows under 55,000 clones, around 93% of which occur a single time. The ten biggest clones cover roughly a fifth of the sample. The data were obtained in a study of control samples from healthy donors and cancer patients (dated by TCRdb to 2018 to 2020). The germline V gene encodes CDR1 WSHSY and CDR2 SAAADI. Trimming at the junction amounts to 8 bases on V and 4 bases on J, and the germline ends lie 11 bases apart. The CDR3 goes from the cysteine to the phenylalanine over 12 residues. The entry retains the CDR3 DNA only, 36 bases that are in frame from base 1.

Specimen: PBMCs. The chain uses TRBV10-2 and TRBJ1-2; TRBD1 is a possible D gene, resting on 6 matching bases. This TCR was sampled from a woman aged 40 to 50 with head and neck cancer. This receptor carries the CDR3 CASSSDSYGYTF. The nucleotide sequence reads as follows: TGCGCCAGCTCTTCGGACAGCTATGGCTACACCTTC.